This TCR beta chain was documented in a study of Graves' ophthalmopathy and Graves' hyperthyroidism. General study results and limits: Ophthalmopathy and stable hyperthyroidism were discriminated by a 13-signature model, with about 90% sensitivity and 81.08% specificity.

Other autoimmune diseases, uncontrolled infections, pregnancy or lactation excluded patients from enrollment. Worth noting for this clonotype: Its target is not known.

V dropped 5 bases and J dropped 0 bases, with 25 bases sitting between them. CDR1 and CDR2 (germline): SEHNR, FQNEAQ (reference sequence). CDR3 length: 19 amino acids. Investigators amplified TCR beta CDR3 regions from RNA transcripts. HTBI primers primed a first-round RT-PCR, and a second-round multiplex PCR followed. Each CDR3 protein is one row after TCRdb ran MiXCR on the multiplex PCR reads. The profile shows over a million distinct CDR3 sequences, about two fifths of them singletons. This rearrangement joins TRBV7-9 to TRBJ2-5; possible D gene TRBD2, 6 bases. The sample taken for sequencing was peripheral blood or thyroid tissue (not recorded which). This sequence originates from an adult man with Graves' hyperthyroidism. CDR3 in DNA: TGTGCCAGCAGCCCAATGGCGGGGTTTACGCTAATGTACCAAGAGACCCAGTACTTC. Translation gives CASSPMAGFTLMYQETQYF.